Following are 23 T cell receptor beta chains from one sample sequenced in a study of identical twins. TCRdb used MiXCR to reprocess the 5' RACE reads, holding one entry per CDR3 protein. In the table there are 450,000 or so distinct CDR3 sequences, about 13% of which are singletons. These data also formed part of another study, on yellow fever vaccine responses in identical twins.

Material: CD4+ T cells sorted from blood. Receptor source: a woman aged 18-30 years in good health.

The chain employs TRBV20-1 and TRBJ2-7; 8 bases fit TRBD2. V was clipped by 5 bases and J by 3 bases; unmatched bases: 6. CDR3 length: 13 amino acids. Germline V gene lookup returns CDR1 DFQATT and CDR2 SNEGSKA (reference sequence). This CDR3 is CSALREAYYEQYF. The CDR3, as DNA: TGCAGTGCTTTGCGGGAGGCCTACTACGAGCAGTACTTC.

The rearrangement uses TRBV10-3 and TRBJ2-1; 10 bases are shared with TRBD2. The CDR3 covers 14 residues. J lost 6 bases, V lost 7 bases, and 6 bases had no gene match. Per germline, CDR1 ENHRY and CDR2 SYGVKD. The DNA for the CDR3 is TGTGCCATCAAAAGCGGGAGGGTAGGCAATGAGCAGTTCTTC. Protein sequence: CAIKSGRVGNEQFF.

This clonotype was seen ten or more times. In DNA, the CDR3 is TGCAGTGCGGGAAGACAGGGTATGGGAACGTCCCAGCATTTT. Residues: CSAGRQGMGTSQHF. This chain links TRBV20-1 with TRBJ1-5; 7 bases are shared with TRBD1. V lost 6 bases and J lost 11; bases outside the gene matches: 16. The length of the CDR3 is 14 residues. Per germline, CDR1 DFQATT and CDR2 SNEGSKA (reference sequence).

The table lists this clonotype with a few counts. V is TRBV6-5 and J is TRBJ2-1, with 9 bases fitting TRBD2. This CDR3 spans 16 amino acids. Germline trimming cut 2 bases from V and 1 base from J; bases unmatched to any gene: 3. Germline CDR1 reads MNHEY; CDR2 reads SVGAGI. The CDR3 region is CASSYGGGGSYNEQFF. The CDR3 bases are TGTGCCAGCAGTTACGGCGGGGGGGGTTCCTACAATGAGCAGTTCTTC.

The CDR3 is CASSSRRAGGPYEQFF. The CDR3 DNA reads as TGTGCCAGCAGTTCACGAAGGGCGGGAGGGCCGTATGAGCAGTTCTTC. The rearrangement joins TRBV6-2 or TRBV6-3 to TRBJ2-1, with TRBD2 matching over 9 bases. With V trimmed by 4 bases and J by 8 bases, 12 bases remained unmatched. This CDR3 spans 16 amino acids. In germline, CDR1 is MNHEY, CDR2 SVGEGT.

A few counts support this clonotype. This rearrangement joins TRBV11-2 to TRBJ2-3, with TRBD2 matching over 9 bases. J lost 7 bases, V lost 11 bases, and 13 bases had no gene match. Germline V gene sequence: CDR1 SGHAT, CDR2 FQNNGV. The CDR3 sequence is 14 residues long. The DNA for the CDR3 is TGTGCCGGGAAAGAGACTAGCGGAGGGTATACGCAGTATTTT. It translates to CAGKETSGGYTQYF.

This clonotype was counted a few times. The chain employs TRBV20-1 and TRBJ1-6, with 7 bases matching TRBD1. The J segment lost 0 bases and the V segment lost 6 bases, leaving 11 bases of the junction unmatched. The CDR3 totals 17 residues. Germline-derived CDR1 and CDR2 are DFQATT and SNEGSKA (reference sequence). CDR3 sequence reads: CSAERTGQSSYNSPLHF. CDR3 bases: TGCAGTGCCGAACGGACAGGACAAAGCTCCTATAATTCACCCCTCCACTTT.

This clonotype was counted once. The rearrangement joins TRBV29-1 to TRBJ2-1; D may be TRBD1 (6 bases). This CDR3 region has 11 residues. Germline CDR1 is SQVTM and CDR2 is ANQGSEA. Between the trimmed V and J ends, which lost 4 bases and 7 bases, there was a span of 8 bases. The CDR3 here is CSVARGNEQFF. CDR3 bases: TGCAGCGTTGCCAGGGGTAATGAGCAGTTCTTC.

This clonotype was detected ten times or more. The chain combines TRBV5-1 with TRBJ2-5; no firm D call. Between the trimmed V and J ends, which lost 5 bases and 3 bases, there was a span of 5 bases. From germline, CDR1 is SGHRS and CDR2 YFSETQ. The CDR3 loop spans 11 amino acids. CDR3 coding DNA: TGCGCCAGCAGGGCTGAAGAGACCCAGTACTTC. Amino acids: CASRAEETQYF.

The chain carries TRBV7-8 and TRBJ2-2; 11 bases line up with TRBD2. The CDR3 extends over 15 amino acids. The germline CDR1 and CDR2 sequences are SGHVS and FQNEAQ. With V trimmed by 5 bases and J by 6 bases, 5 bases remained unmatched. CDR3 amino acids: CASSHSGGAPGELFF. DNA for the CDR3: TGTGCCAGCAGCCATAGCGGGGGGGCCCCCGGGGAGCTGTTTTTT. The full variable domain, with the rest looked up from reference TRBV7-8 and TRBJ2-2, is GAGVSQSPRYKVAKRGQDVALRCDPISGHVSLFWYQQALGQGPEFLTYFQNEAQLDKSGLPSDRFFAERPEGSVSTLKIQRTQQEDSAVYLCASSHSGGAPGELFFGEGSRLTVL.

The rearrangement joins TRBV20-1 to TRBJ2-3; 11 bases fit TRBD2. This CDR3 has 15 residues. Unmatched junction bases numbered 8, after V lost 4 bases and J lost 5 bases. Germline assignment: CDR1 DFQATT and CDR2 SNEGSKA (reference sequence). CDR3 region: CSAIKLAGVQDTQYF. CDR3 DNA: TGCAGTGCTATAAAACTAGCGGGAGTTCAAGATACGCAGTATTTT.

This clonotype has only a few counts. The chain carries TRBV7-9 and TRBJ2-4; 7 nucleotides line up with TRBD1. V gave up 1 base and J gave up 6 bases; unmatched junction bases: 6. CDR3 size: 15 residues. Germline CDR1 reads SEHNR; CDR2 reads FQNEAQ (reference sequence). CDR3 amino acids: CASSLDPGQRNIQYF. The DNA of the CDR3 is TGTGCCAGCAGCTTAGATCCGGGACAGAGAAACATTCAGTACTTC.

This clonotype was counted at least ten times. This sequence joins TRBV18 and TRBJ1-4, with 9 nucleotides matching TRBD1. The CDR3 runs to 16 residues. Per the germline V gene, CDR1 is KGHSH and CDR2 is LQKENI. V dropped 6 bases and J dropped 8; count of bases not matched to a gene: 13. The CDR3 DNA reads as TGTGCCAGCTCCACGACACCGGGACAGGGTGGAGAAAAACTGTTTTTT. Translating gives CASSTTPGQGGEKLFF.

The rearrangement joins TRBV4-3 to TRBJ2-2; D not certain. V was cut by 2 bases and J by 6 bases, with 7 bases left in between. The CDR3 spans 13 residues. Per germline, CDR1 LGHNA and CDR2 YSLEER. DNA for the CDR3: TGCGCCAGCAGCCAAAGGGTAGCCGGGGAGCTGTTTTTT. Amino acid sequence: CASSQRVAGELFF.

The gene calls are TRBV28 and TRBJ2-2; D gene ambiguous. The V gene's germline CDR1 is MDHEN and CDR2 SYDVKM. Trimming took off 3 bases at V and 11 bases at J, with 7 bases between the two ends. CDR3 length: 11 amino acids. Here the CDR3 DNA reads TGTGCCAGCAGTTTGATTGGAGAGCTGTTTTTT. Amino acids: CASSLIGELFF. Combining the CDR3 with reference TRBV28 and TRBJ2-2 gives the whole variable domain DVKVTQSSRYLVKRTGEKVFLECVQDMDHENMFWYRQDPGLGLRLIYFSYDVKMKEKGDIPEGYSVSREKKERFSLILESASTNQTSMYLCASSLIGELFFGEGSRLTVL.

The rearrangement joins TRBV27 to TRBJ2-5, with TRBD2 identical over 13 bases. Germline V gene data show CDR1 as MNHEY and CDR2 as SMNVEV (reference sequence). CDR3 length: 16 residues. V shed 5 bases and J 7 bases; nucleotides not matched to a gene: 10. The CDR3 DNA sequence: TGTGCCAGCAGTCCCACACTAGCGGGAGGGATAGGGACCCAGTACTTC. This gives the protein CASSPTLAGGIGTQYF.

DNA of the CDR3: TGTGCCAGCTCGTCCCGCCATCAGGGCGGCTATGGCTACACCTTC. It specifies CASSSRHQGGYGYTF. V and J are TRBV3-1 and TRBJ1-2; a possible D gene is TRBD1 (5 bases). The CDR3 has 15 residues. The V and J ends lost 8 bases and 4 bases respectively, with 20 bases between them. CDR1 is LGHDT and CDR2 is YNNKEL in the germline V gene (reference sequence).

In its sample, this clonotype was seen a few times. The chain links TRBV6-2 or TRBV6-3 to TRBJ2-6, with 10 bases that match TRBD1. The ends lost 4 bases at V and 0 bases at J; junction bases unmatched: 3. Germline lookup yields CDR1 MNHEY and CDR2 SVGEGT. This CDR3 contains 17 residues. CDR3 sequence (DNA): TGTGCCAGCAGTTCGACAGGGGGCAACTCTGGGGCCAACGTCCTGACTTTC. Encoded protein: CASSSTGGNSGANVLTF.

Many counts were recorded for this clonotype. The chain has TRBV28 and TRBJ2-7; D remains ambiguous. The CDR3 spans 12 residues. With 4 bases removed from V and 4 bases from J, the gap between germline ends came to 8 bases. Germline V gene lookup returns CDR1 MDHEN and CDR2 SYDVKM. CDR3 DNA: TGTGCCAGCAGTTCCTCCGTATACGAGCAGTACTTC. It encodes CASSSSVYEQYF.

The CDR3 region has the DNA TGTGCCAGCCGACTAGCGGGATATAACGAGCAGTACTTC. As protein: CASRLAGYNEQYF. The rearrangement links TRBV7-9 to TRBJ2-7; 11 bases agree with TRBD2. V lost 8 bases and J lost 5; bases outside the gene matches: 5. Germline V gene sequence: CDR1 SEHNR, CDR2 FQNEAQ (reference sequence). This CDR3 comprises 13 residues.

This clonotype showed up just a few times. CDR3 sequence: CASTPRGRDTQYF. CDR3 DNA: TGTGCCAGTACCCCCCGGGGGCGGGATACGCAGTATTTT. The J gene is TRBJ2-3, the V gene TRBV19, with D possibly called TRBD1 or TRBD2 (6 bases each). This CDR3 comprises 13 residues. The V and J ends lost 7 bases and 6 bases respectively, with 14 bases between them. Germline assignment: CDR1 LNHDA and CDR2 SQIVND (reference sequence). The full variable domain, rest sourced from reference TRBV19 and TRBJ2-3, is DGGITQSPKYLFRKEGQNVTLSCEQNLNHDAMYWYRQDPGQGLRLIYYSQIVNDFQKGDIAEGYSVSREKKESFPLTVTSAQKNPTAFYLCASTPRGRDTQYFGPGTRLTVL.

V is TRBV11-2 and J is TRBJ2-7, with D tentatively TRBD2 (6 bases). V lost 5 bases and J lost 4, with 21 bases in between. The CDR3 extends over 16 amino acids. Germline V CDR1 and CDR2: SGHAT, FQNNGV. The CDR3 protein is CASSVIAGGMAYEQYF. The CDR3 DNA sequence: TGTGCCAGCAGCGTAATAGCCGGCGGGATGGCTTACGAGCAGTACTTC.

As to this clonotype: A read error is likely, as this CDR3 ends without the conserved phenylalanine or tryptophan. J is TRBJ2-1 and V is TRBV7-2, with D unclear. Between the trimmed V and J ends, which lost 4 bases and 7 bases, there was a span of 11 bases. This CDR3 spans 13 amino acids. Germline V gene data show CDR1 as SGHTA and CDR2 as FQGNSA. For the CDR3, the DNA is TGTGCCAGCAGCTGGCGCAGCGAGAATGAGCAGTTCTTA. Protein sequence: CASSWRSENEQFL.